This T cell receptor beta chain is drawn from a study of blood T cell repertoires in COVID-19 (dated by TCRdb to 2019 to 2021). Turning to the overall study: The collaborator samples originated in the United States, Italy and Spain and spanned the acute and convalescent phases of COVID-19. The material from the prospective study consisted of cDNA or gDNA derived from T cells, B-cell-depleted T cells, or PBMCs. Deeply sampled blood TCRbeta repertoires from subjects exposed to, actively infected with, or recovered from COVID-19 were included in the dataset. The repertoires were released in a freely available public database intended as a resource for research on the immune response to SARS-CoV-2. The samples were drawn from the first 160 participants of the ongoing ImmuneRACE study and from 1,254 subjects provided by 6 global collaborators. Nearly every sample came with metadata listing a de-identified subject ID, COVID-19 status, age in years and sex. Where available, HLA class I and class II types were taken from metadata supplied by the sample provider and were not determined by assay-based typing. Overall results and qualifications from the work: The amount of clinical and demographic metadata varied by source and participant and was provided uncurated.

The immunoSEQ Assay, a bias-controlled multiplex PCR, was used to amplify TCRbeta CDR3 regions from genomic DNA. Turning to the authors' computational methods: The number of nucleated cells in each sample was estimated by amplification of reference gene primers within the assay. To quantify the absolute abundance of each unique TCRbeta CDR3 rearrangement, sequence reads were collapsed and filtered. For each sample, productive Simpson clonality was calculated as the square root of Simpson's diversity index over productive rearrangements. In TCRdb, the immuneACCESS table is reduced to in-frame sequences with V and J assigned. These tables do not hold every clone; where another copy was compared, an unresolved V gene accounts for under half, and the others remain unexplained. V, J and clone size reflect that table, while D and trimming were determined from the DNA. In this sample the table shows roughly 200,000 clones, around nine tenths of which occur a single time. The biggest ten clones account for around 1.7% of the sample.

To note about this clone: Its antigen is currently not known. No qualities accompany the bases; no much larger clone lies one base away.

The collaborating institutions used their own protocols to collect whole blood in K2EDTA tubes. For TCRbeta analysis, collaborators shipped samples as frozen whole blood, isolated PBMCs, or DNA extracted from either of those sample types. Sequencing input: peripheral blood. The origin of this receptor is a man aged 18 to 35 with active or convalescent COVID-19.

The encoded CDR3 is CASSQEGPDRGVYEQYF. The DNA reads TGCGCCAGCAGCCAAGAGGGCCCGGACAGGGGCGTATACGAGCAGTACTTC. The V and J genes are TRBV4-3 and TRBJ2-7; 9 central bases correspond to TRBD1. From its cysteine to its phenylalanine, the CDR3 spans 17 amino acids. The entry retains the CDR3 DNA only, 51 bases that are in frame from base 1. The junction shows trimming of 0 bases on V and 4 bases on J, and the gene matches do not reach 10 bases of it. Based on the germline V gene, the CDR1 and CDR2 sequences are LGHNA and YSLEER.